The clone carrying this TCR beta chain was observed many times. The antigen remains undetermined. This CDR3 has 17 residues. The V and J ends lost 3 bases and 5 bases respectively, with 20 bases between them. From germline, CDR1 is LGHNT and CDR2 FRNRAP. The sample is drawn from a study of regulatory T cells in long-lasting Graves disease. Study-level findings and limits: Examination was confined to peripheral blood, excluding thyroid tissue. Lower TCR diversity characterized persistent Graves' patients relative to newly diagnosed patients.

The time point: persistent/refractory GD, antithyroid drugs over 5 years with positive TRAb. PBMCs were the source of the RNA used for TCR sequencing. Patients with Graves' disease were diagnosed by American Thyroid Association guidelines. Libraries of TCR beta came from iRepertoire HTBI primers plus Arm-PCR of CDR3 regions. TCRdb used MiXCR to reprocess the multiplex PCR reads, holding one entry per CDR3 protein. The sample records about 460,000 distinct CDR3 sequences, about 20% being singletons. The chain is built from TRBV12-5 and TRBJ1-5, with D perhaps matching TRBD1 (5 bases). The clonotype comes from a female donor with Graves disease. Sequenced material: peripheral blood mononuclear cells (PBMCs), taken when the disease was refractory, from a patient treated with antithyroid drugs. CDR3 loop: CASGFFGQRGEHQPQHF. The CDR3 DNA sequence: TGTGCTAGTGGTTTTTTCGGGCAGCGAGGGGAGCATCAGCCCCAGCATTTT.